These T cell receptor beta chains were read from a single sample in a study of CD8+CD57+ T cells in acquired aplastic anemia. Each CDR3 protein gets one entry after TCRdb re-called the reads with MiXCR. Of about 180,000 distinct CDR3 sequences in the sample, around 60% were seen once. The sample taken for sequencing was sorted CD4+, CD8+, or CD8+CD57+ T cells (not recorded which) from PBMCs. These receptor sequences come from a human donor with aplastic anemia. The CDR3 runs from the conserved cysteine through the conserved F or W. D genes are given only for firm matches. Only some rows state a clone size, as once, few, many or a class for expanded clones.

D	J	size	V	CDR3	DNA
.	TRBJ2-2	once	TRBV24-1	CATSDLTGNTGELFF	TGTGCCACCAGTGATTTGACGGGGAACACCGGGGAGCTGTTTTTT
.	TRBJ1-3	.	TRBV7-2	CASQNLRISGNTIYF	TGTGCCAGCCAGAACCTCCGCATCTCTGGAAACACCATATATTTT
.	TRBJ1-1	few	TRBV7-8	CASSLSGEQAFF	TGTGCCAGCAGCTTATCCGGAGAACAAGCTTTCTTT
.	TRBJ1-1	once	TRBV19	CASSIGGRGNTEAFF	TGTGCCAGTAGTATAGGGGGCAGGGGCAACACTGAAGCTTTCTTT
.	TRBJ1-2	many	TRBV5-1	CASSPRGGYGYTF	TGCGCCAGCAGCCCGAGGGGGGGCTATGGCTACACCTTC
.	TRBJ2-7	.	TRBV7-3	CASSQDGAYEQYF	TGTGCCAGCAGCCAAGACGGGGCCTACGAGCAGTACTTC
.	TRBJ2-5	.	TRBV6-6	CASSSGTYSQETQYF	TGTGCCAGCAGCTCCGGGACGTACTCACAAGAGACCCAGTACTTC
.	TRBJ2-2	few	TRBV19	CASSITGLELFF	TGTGCCAGTAGTATCACAGGGTTGGAGCTGTTTTTT
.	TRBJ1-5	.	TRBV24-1	CATSEGGTNQPQHF	TGTGCCACCAGTGAAGGCGGCACCAATCAGCCCCAGCATTTT
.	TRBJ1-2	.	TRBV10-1	CASSESVGATLNYGYTF	TGCGCCAGCAGTGAAAGTGTAGGGGCAACCCTTAACTATGGCTACACCTTC
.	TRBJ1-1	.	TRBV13	CASSGGRNTGAFF	TGTGCCAGCAGCGGGGGGAGGAACACTGGAGCTTTCTTT
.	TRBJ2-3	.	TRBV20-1	CSLTGVGTDTQYF	TGCAGCCTTACGGGGGTGGGCACAGATACGCAGTATTTT
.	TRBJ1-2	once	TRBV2	CASSPKGVKEYGYTF	TGTGCCAGCAGCCCCAAAGGGGTGAAGGAATATGGCTACACCTTC
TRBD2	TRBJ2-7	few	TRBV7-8	CASSLPAGAPPYEQYF	TGTGCCAGCAGCTTACCAGCGGGAGCGCCGCCCTACGAGCAGTACTTC
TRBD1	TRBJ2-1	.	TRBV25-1	CASSPGQGRISYNEQFF	TGTGCCAGCAGCCCGGGACAGGGGAGAATCTCCTACAATGAGCAGTTCTTC
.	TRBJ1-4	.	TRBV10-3	CAISGGTREKLFF	TGTGCCATCAGTGGCGGGACGAGGGAAAAACTGTTTTTT
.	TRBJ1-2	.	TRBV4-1	CASSQDNGPNYGYTF	TGCGCCAGCAGCCAAGATAACGGTCCTAACTATGGCTACACCTTC
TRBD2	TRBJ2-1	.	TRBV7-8	CASSRKREEREQFF	TGTGCCAGCAGCAGAAAGCGGGAGGAACGGGAGCAGTTCTTC
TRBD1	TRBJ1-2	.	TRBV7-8	CASSFLPGQGANGYTF	TGTGCCAGCAGCTTCTTACCGGGACAGGGGGCAAATGGCTACACCTTC
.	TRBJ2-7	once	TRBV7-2	CASSLAWQNSYEQYF	TGCGCCAGCAGCCTCGCGTGGCAGAACTCCTACGAGCAGTACTTC
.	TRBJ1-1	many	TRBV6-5	CASRPGDYTEAFF	TGTGCCAGCAGACCCGGTGACTACACTGAAGCTTTCTTT
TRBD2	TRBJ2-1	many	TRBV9	CASSASGGNEQFF	TGTGCCAGCAGCGCGTCGGGGGGGAATGAGCAGTTCTTC
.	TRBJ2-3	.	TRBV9	CASSPSSGGLGGADTQYF	TGTGCCAGCAGCCCCTCTTCCGGGGGGCTTGGAGGGGCAGATACGCAGTATTTT
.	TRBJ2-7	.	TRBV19	CASSPGSGPSYEQYF	TGTGCCAGTAGTCCAGGATCAGGACCCTCCTACGAGCAGTACTTC
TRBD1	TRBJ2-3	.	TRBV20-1	CSARDPGQGSTDTQYF	TGCAGTGCTAGAGACCCGGGACAGGGGAGCACAGATACGCAGTATTTT
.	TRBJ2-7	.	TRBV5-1	CASSPDVPGTAEQYF	TGCGCCAGCAGTCCCGACGTCCCGGGCACCGCCGAGCAGTACTTC
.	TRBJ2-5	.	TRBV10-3	CAISEGPVETQYF	TGTGCCATCAGTGAGGGTCCGGTAGAGACCCAGTACTTC
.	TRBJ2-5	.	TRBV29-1	CSGGTQETQYF	TGCAGCGGGGGAACACAAGAGACCCAGTACTTC
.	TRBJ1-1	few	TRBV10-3	CAISESVSTEAFF	TGTGCCATCAGTGAGTCGGTTTCCACTGAAGCTTTCTTT
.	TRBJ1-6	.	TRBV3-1	CASSQVGTTGRNSPLHF	TGTGCCAGCAGCCAAGTGGGAACAACAGGGCGTAATTCACCCCTCCACTTT
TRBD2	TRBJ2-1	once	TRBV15	CATSLGLAAYNEQFF	TGTGCCACCAGCCTGGGACTAGCGGCGTACAATGAGCAGTTCTTC
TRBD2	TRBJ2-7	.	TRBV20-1	CSASKGTINYEQYF	TGCAGTGCCTCCAAGGGGACTATAAACTACGAGCAGTACTTC
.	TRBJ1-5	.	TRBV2	CASRDVSNQPQHF	TGTGCCAGCCGGGACGTTAGCAATCAGCCCCAGCATTTT
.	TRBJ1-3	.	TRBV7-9	CASSLVQDTIYF	TGTGCCAGCAGCTTAGTACAGGACACCATATATTTT
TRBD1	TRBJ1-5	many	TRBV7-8	CASSLDGTAHQPQHF	TGTGCCAGCAGCTTAGACGGGACAGCTCATCAGCCCCAGCATTTT
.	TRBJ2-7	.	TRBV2	CASSYRSGGPQYF	TGTGCCAGCAGTTACCGATCAGGGGGGCCCCAGTACTTC
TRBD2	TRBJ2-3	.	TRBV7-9	CASSSGRLAGKTDTQYF	TGTGCCAGCAGCTCTGGTAGACTAGCGGGGAAAACAGATACGCAGTATTTT
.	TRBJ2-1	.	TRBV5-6	CASSSLTDYNEQFF	TGTGCCAGCAGCTCTCTAACGGACTACAATGAGCAGTTCTTC
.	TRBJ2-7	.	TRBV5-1	CASSLPGDPLNEQYF	TGCGCCAGCAGCCTACCGGGGGACCCGCTGAACGAGCAGTACTTC
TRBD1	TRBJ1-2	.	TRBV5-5	CASSVNRGPRLNYGYTF	TGTGCCAGCAGCGTCAACAGGGGCCCAAGACTTAACTATGGCTACACCTTC
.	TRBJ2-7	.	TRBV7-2	CASSVAELAYYEQYF	TGTGCCAGCAGCGTAGCCGAACTAGCATACTACGAGCAGTACTTC
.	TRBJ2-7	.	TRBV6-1	CASSLGGGDPYEQYF	TGTGCCAGCAGTTTGGGGGGGGGCGACCCCTACGAGCAGTACTTC
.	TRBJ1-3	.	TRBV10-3	CAISDPMGPLKNGNTIYF	TGTGCCATCAGTGACCCAATGGGGCCCTTAAAGAACGGAAACACCATATATTTT
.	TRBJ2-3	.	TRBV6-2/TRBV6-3	CASTETDTQYF	TGTGCCAGCACCGAGACAGATACGCAGTATTTT
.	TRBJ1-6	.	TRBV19	CASSGEIGKDSPLHF	TGTGCCAGTAGTGGTGAGATAGGGAAAGATTCACCCCTCCACTTT
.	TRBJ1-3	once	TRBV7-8	CATREGIYSGNTIYF	TGTGCCACCCGGGAAGGAATCTACTCTGGAAACACCATATATTTT
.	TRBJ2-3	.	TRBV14	CASSQVALALTDTQYF	TGTGCCAGCAGCCAAGTGGCTCTAGCACTCACAGATACGCAGTATTTT
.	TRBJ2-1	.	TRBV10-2	CASSVANNEQFF	TGCGCCAGCAGTGTGGCAAACAATGAGCAGTTCTTC